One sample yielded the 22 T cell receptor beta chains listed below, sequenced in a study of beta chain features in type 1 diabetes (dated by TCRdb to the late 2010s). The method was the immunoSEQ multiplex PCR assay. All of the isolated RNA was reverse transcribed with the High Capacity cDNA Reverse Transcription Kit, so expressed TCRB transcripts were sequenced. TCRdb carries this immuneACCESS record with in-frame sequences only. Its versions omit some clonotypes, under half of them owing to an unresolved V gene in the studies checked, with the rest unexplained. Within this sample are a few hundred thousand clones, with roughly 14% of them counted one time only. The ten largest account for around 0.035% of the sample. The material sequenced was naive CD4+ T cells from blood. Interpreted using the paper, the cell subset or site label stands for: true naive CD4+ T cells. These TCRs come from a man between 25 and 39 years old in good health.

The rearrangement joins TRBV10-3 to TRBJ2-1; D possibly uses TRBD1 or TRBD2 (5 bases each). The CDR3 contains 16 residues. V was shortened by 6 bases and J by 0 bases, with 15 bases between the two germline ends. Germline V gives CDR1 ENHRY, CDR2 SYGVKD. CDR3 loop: CAISLGKGSSYNEQFF. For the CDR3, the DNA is TGTGCCATCAGCCTAGGGAAGGGGAGCTCCTACAATGAGCAGTTCTTC.

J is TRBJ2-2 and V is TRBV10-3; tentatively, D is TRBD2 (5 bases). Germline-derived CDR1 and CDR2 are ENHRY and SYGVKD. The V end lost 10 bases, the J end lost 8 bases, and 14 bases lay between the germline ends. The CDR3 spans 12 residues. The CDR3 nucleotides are TGTGCCAGCGGACTCCTCAGTGGGGAGCTGTTTTTT. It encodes CASGLLSGELFF.

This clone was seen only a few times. CDR3 DNA: TGTGCCAGCAGCGCGCTCCGGGAGCCAGAAGGCCAGTACTTC. Protein sequence: CASSALREPEGQYF. The chain carries TRBV9 and TRBJ2-5; perhaps TRBD2 as D (6 bases). CDR3 length: 14 amino acids. Germline values: CDR1 SGDLS, CDR2 YYNGEE. Trimming took 3 bases from V and 10 from J, leaving 19 bases between them.

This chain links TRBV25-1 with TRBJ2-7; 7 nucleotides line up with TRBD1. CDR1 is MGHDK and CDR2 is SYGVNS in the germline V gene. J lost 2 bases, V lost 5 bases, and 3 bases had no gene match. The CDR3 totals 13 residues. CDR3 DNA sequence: TGTGCCAGCAGTTCACAGGGGCCCTACGAGCAGTACTTC. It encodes CASSSQGPYEQYF.

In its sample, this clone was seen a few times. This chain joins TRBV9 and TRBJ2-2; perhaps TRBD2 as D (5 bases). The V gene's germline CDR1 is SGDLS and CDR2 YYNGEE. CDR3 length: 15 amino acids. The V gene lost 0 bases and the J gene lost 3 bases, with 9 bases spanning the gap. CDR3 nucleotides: TGTGCCAGCAGCGTAGTTGGACTGGACACCGGGGAGCTGTTTTTT. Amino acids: CASSVVGLDTGELFF.

In nucleotides, the CDR3 is TGCGCCAGCAGCTTGTATGAGCATACGCAGTATTTT. Its translation: CASSLYEHTQYF. The V call is TRBV5-1, the J call TRBJ2-3; D call uncertain. The CDR3 spans 12 residues. V lost 1 base, J lost 7 bases, and 7 bases lay in between. Germline V gene sequence: CDR1 SGHRS, CDR2 YFSETQ.

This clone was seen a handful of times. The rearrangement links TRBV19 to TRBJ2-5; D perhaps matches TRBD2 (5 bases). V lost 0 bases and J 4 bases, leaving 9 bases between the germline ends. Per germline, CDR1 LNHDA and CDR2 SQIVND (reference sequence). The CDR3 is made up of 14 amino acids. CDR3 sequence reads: CASSIEDYGETQYF. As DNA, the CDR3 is TGTGCCAGTAGTATAGAAGACTACGGAGAGACCCAGTACTTC.

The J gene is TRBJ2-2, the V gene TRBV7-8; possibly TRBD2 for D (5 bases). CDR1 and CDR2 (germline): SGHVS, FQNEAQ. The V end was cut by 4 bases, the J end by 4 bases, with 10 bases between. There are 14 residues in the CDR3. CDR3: CASSSGFSTGELFF. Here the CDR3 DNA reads TGTGCCAGCAGCTCGGGGTTTAGCACCGGGGAGCTGTTTTTT.

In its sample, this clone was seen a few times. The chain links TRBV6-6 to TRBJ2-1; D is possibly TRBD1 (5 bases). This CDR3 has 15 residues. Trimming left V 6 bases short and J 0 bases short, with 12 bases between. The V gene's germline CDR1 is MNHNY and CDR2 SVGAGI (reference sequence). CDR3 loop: CASSPSRDSYNEQFF. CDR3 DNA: TGTGCCAGCAGCCCGTCCAGGGACTCCTACAATGAGCAGTTCTTC.

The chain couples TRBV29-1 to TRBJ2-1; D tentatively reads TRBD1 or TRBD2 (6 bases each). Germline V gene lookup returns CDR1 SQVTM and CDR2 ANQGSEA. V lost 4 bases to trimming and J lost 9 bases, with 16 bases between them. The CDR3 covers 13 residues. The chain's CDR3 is CSVVTGARGEQFF. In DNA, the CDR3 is TGCAGCGTTGTAACGGGGGCCAGGGGTGAGCAGTTCTTC.

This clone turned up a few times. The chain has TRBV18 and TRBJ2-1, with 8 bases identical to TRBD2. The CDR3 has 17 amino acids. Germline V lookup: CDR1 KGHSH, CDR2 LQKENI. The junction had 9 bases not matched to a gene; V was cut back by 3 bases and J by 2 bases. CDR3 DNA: TGTGCCAGCTCACCTCCTCAAGCGGGAGTCACCTACAATGAGCAGTTCTTC. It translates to CASSPPQAGVTYNEQFF.

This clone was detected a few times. The CDR3 region is CAWSGTIKTGELFF. In DNA, the CDR3 is TGTGCCTGGAGTGGGACTATCAAGACCGGGGAGCTGTTTTTT. The rearrangement uses TRBV30 and TRBJ2-2; possibly TRBD2 for D (6 bases). CDR1 GTSNPN and CDR2 SVGIG come from the germline V gene (reference sequence). V was trimmed by 1 base and J by 5 bases, leaving 11 bases between them. CDR3 size: 14 residues.

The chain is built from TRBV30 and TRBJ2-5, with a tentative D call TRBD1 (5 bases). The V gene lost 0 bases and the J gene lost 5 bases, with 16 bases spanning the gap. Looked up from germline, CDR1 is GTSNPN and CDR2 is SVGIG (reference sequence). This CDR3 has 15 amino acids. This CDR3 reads CAWSVRLGVGETQYF. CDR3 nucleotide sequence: TGTGCCTGGAGTGTACGGTTAGGGGTGGGCGAGACCCAGTACTTC.

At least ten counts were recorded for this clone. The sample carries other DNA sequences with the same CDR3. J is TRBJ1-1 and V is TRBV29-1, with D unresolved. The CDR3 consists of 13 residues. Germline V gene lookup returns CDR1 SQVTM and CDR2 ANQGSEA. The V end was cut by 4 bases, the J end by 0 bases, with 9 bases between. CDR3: CSVVPRLNTEAFF. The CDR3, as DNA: TGCAGCGTTGTACCCAGACTGAACACTGAAGCTTTCTTT.

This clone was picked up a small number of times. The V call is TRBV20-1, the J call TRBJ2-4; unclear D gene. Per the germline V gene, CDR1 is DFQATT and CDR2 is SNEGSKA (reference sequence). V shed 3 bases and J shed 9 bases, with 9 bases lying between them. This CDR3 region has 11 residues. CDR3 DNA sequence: TGCAGTGCTAGGAAAGGAGTCATTCAGTACTTC. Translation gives CSARKGVIQYF.

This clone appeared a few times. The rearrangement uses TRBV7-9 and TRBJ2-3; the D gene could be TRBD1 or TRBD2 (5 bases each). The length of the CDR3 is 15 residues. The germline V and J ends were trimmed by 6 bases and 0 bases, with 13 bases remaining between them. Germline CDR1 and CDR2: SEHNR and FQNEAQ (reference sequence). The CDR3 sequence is CASSPGTASTDTQYF. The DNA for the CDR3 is TGTGCCAGCAGTCCCGGGACGGCTAGCACAGATACGCAGTATTTT.

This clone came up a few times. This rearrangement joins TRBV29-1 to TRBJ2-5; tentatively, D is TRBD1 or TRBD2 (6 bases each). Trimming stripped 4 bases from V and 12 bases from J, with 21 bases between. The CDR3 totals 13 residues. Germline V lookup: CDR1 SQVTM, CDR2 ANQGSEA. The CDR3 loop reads CSVGEGMGGPEYF. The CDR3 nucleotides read TGCAGCGTTGGAGAGGGCATGGGGGGCCCAGAGTACTTC.

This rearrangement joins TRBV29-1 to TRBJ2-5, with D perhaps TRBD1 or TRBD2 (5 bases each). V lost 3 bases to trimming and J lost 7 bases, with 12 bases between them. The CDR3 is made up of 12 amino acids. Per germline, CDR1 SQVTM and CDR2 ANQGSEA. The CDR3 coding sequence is TGCAGCGTTGACCGGGACCGTGGGACCCAGTACTTC. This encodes CSVDRDRGTQYF. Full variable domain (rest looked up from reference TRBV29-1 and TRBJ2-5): SAVISQKPSRDICQRGTSLTIQCQVDSQVTMMFWYRQQPGQSLTLIATANQGSEATYESGFVIDKFPISRPNLTFSTLTVSNMSPEDSSIYLCSVDRDRGTQYFGPGTRLLVL.

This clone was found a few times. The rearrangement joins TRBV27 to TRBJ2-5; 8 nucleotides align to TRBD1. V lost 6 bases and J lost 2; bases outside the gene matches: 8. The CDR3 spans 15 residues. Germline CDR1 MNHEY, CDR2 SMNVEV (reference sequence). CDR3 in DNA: TGTGCCAGCAGCCTTACCCGGACAGGGCAAGAGACCCAGTACTTC. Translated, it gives CASSLTRTGQETQYF.

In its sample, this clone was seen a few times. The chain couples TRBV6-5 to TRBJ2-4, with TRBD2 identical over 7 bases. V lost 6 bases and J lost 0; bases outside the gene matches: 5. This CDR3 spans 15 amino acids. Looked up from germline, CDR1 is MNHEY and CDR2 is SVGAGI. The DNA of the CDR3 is TGTGCCAGCAGCGCTAGCGGACTAGCCAAAAACATTCAGTACTTC. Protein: CASSASGLAKNIQYF.

The CDR3 sequence is CASSPWDGSTDTQYF. The CDR3 DNA follows: TGTGCCAGCAGCCCGTGGGACGGTAGCACAGATACGCAGTATTTT. This rearrangement joins TRBV7-2 to TRBJ2-3; D assignment may be TRBD1 or TRBD2 (5 bases each). The length of the CDR3 is 15 residues. Germline V gene data show CDR1 as SGHTA and CDR2 as FQGNSA. V shed 5 bases and J shed 0 bases, with 12 bases lying between them.

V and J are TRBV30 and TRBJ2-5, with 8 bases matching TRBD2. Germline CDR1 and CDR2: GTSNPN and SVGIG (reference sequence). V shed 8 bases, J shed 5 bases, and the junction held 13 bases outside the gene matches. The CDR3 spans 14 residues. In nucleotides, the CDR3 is TGTGCCGGCCGGCCGGGAGGGCCTTTTGAGACCCAGTACTTC. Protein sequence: CAGRPGGPFETQYF.